The clone carrying this T cell receptor beta chain was counted at least ten times. Its antigen is undetermined. The source of the sample is a study of regulatory T cells in long-lasting Graves disease. Study-wide results and caveats: With persistent disease, TRBV28, TRBJ1-2 and TRBJ2-5 were the favored segments.

Both iRepertoire HTBI primers and Arm-PCR of CDR3 regions were used to build the TCR beta libraries. TCRdb redid the calling of the multiplex PCR reads with MiXCR, one entry per CDR3 protein. The sample holds 400,000 to 600,000 distinct CDR3 sequences, roughly 21% seen once. The time point was: persistent/refractory GD, antithyroid drugs over 5 years with positive TRAb. The TCR library was made from RNA that had been extracted from PBMCs in TRIzol. The V gene's germline CDR1 is SEHNR and CDR2 FQNEAQ (reference sequence). With V trimmed by 5 bases and J by 2 bases, 4 bases remained unmatched. CDR3 length equals 15 residues.

The receptor comes from a female donor with Graves disease. The V gene is TRBV7-9, the J gene TRBJ2-7; TRBD1 aligns across 12 bases. The input for sequencing was peripheral blood mononuclear cells (PBMCs), taken when the disease was refractory, from a patient treated with antithyroid drugs. The CDR3 is CASSTGDRGPYEQYF. The DNA for the CDR3 is TGTGCCAGCAGCACTGGGGACAGGGGGCCCTACGAGCAGTACTTC. The entire variable domain, with the rest obtained from reference TRBV7-9 and TRBJ2-7, is as follows: DTGVSQNPRHKITKRGQNVTFRCDPISEHNRLYWYRQTLGQGPEFLTYFQNEAQLEKSRLLSDRFSAERPKGSFSTLEIQRTEQGDSAMYLCASSTGDRGPYEQYFGPGTRLTVT.